A single sample gave rise to the 20 T cell receptor beta chains below, sequenced in a study of T cell responses to AZD1222 COVID-19 vaccine. The repertoire was sequenced with immunoSEQ multiplex PCR; TCRdb's copy has only in-frame clones and lacks some. The sample comprises tens of thousands of clones, 70% to 85% of which are singletons, and more than 20% rests with the top ten. Sequenced material: peripheral blood, taken on day 0 of AZD1222 vaccination. These receptors were obtained from an adult in good health.

The chain has TRBV5-6 and TRBJ1-1; 9 nucleotides agree with TRBD1. Germline CDR1 reads SGHDT; CDR2 reads YYEEEE. The V gene end was trimmed by 5 bases and the J gene end by 8 bases; junction bases not matched to a gene: 7. The CDR3 totals 13 residues. The CDR3 bases are TGTGCCAGCAGGACAGGGGGTTCCACGGAAGCTTTCTTT. This codes for CASRTGGSTEAFF.

The chain is built from TRBV29-1 and TRBJ2-1, with D possibly being TRBD1 (6 bases). V lost 6 bases to trimming and J lost 6 bases, with 12 bases between them. The V gene's germline CDR1 is SQVTM and CDR2 ANQGSEA. The CDR3 sequence is 12 residues long. CDR3 region: CSVAQGFNEQFF. CDR3 coding DNA: TGCAGCGTAGCACAGGGTTTCAATGAGCAGTTCTTC.

V usage is TRBV29-1 and J usage is TRBJ2-7; possibly TRBD1 for D (5 bases). Germline loops: CDR1 SQVTM, CDR2 ANQGSEA. The CDR3 consists of 14 residues. V was shortened by 0 bases and J by 2 bases, with 11 bases between the two germline ends. The CDR3 DNA reads TGCAGCGTTGAAGAACAGGCCGACACCTACGAGCAGTACTTC. This codes for CSVEEQADTYEQYF.

This clone has a single count. The rearrangement joins TRBV3-1 (or the pseudogene TRBV3-2) to TRBJ1-5, with D tentatively TRBD1 (6 bases). This CDR3 spans 14 amino acids. With 5 bases removed from V and 1 base from J, the gap between germline ends came to 9 bases. Germline V gene data show CDR1 as LGHDT and CDR2 as YNNKEL (reference sequence). The chain's CDR3 is CASSLGQSNQPQHF. CDR3 in DNA: TGTGCCAGCAGCTTAGGACAGAGCAATCAGCCCCAGCATTTT.

This clone turned up a few times. The V and J genes are TRBV2 and TRBJ1-5, with D possibly being TRBD1 (6 bases). From germline, CDR1 is SNHLY and CDR2 FYNNEI. The CDR3 consists of 15 residues. V gave up 3 bases and J gave up 4 bases, with 13 bases separating them. The CDR3 loop reads CASSDPRGANQPQHF. CDR3 nucleotide sequence: TGTGCCAGCAGTGACCCGCGGGGGGCGAATCAGCCCCAGCATTTT.

The chain recombines TRBV19 with TRBJ1-2; 8 nucleotides agree with TRBD1. Per the germline V gene, CDR1 is LNHDA and CDR2 is SQIVND (reference sequence). The CDR3 loop spans 11 amino acids. V lost 6 bases to trimming and J lost 6 bases; unmatched junction nucleotides: 0. CDR3 DNA sequence: TGTGCCAGTAGACAGGGGGATGGCTACACCTTC. As protein: CASRQGDGYTF.

This clone was observed once. The V call is TRBV5-1, the J call TRBJ2-2; D gene uncertain. V gave up 2 bases and J gave up 13 bases, with 18 bases separating them. Germline V CDR1 and CDR2: SGHRS, YFSETQ. This CDR3 is built from 14 residues. CDR3 bases: TGCGCCAGCAGCTTAAATCCCCAGGACCCCCGGCTGTTTTTT. It is translated as CASSLNPQDPRLFF.

The gene calls are TRBV5-1 and TRBJ2-1; 8 bases agree with TRBD1. Germline trimming cut 2 bases from V and 7 bases from J; bases unmatched to any gene: 8. Germline lookup yields CDR1 SGHRS and CDR2 YFSETQ. This CDR3 contains 15 residues. The CDR3 nucleotides are TGCGCCAGCAGCTTTTTGTCAGGGGGCGAAAATGAGCAGTTCTTC. It codes for CASSFLSGGENEQFF. The full variable domain, completed using reference TRBV5-1 and TRBJ2-1, is KAGVTQTPRYLIKTRGQQVTLSCSPISGHRSVSWYQQTPGQGLQFLFEYFSETQRNKGNFPGRFSGRQFSNSRSEMNVSTLELGDSALYLCASSFLSGGENEQFFGPGTRLTVL.

This chain joins TRBV5-1 and TRBJ2-1; D unclear. This CDR3 has 14 amino acids. Trimming took 4 bases from V and 5 from J, leaving 13 bases between them. Germline lookup yields CDR1 SGHRS and CDR2 YFSETQ. The CDR3 DNA is TGCGCCAGCAGCGATAGGGTATATGACAATGAGCAGTTCTTC. Translation gives CASSDRVYDNEQFF.

The V call is TRBV28, the J call TRBJ2-3; perhaps TRBD2 as D (6 bases). Trimming shortened V by 4 bases and J by 7 bases, and 12 bases separated the two germline ends. Germline V gene lookup returns CDR1 MDHEN and CDR2 SYDVKM. This CDR3 is built from 13 residues. CDR3 nucleotide sequence: TGTGCCAGCAGTTCTCCGGGACTGAATACGCAGTATTTT. This translates into CASSSPGLNTQYF.

This clone was counted many times. The chain joins TRBV3-1 (or the pseudogene TRBV3-2) to TRBJ2-7, with 9 bases that match TRBD1. The CDR3 is made up of 14 amino acids. The V gene end was trimmed by 7 bases and the J gene end by 1 base; junction bases not matched to a gene: 5. CDR1 and CDR2 (germline): LGHDT, YNNKEL (reference sequence). CDR3 in amino acids: CASTPGQGSYEQYF. CDR3 nucleotides: TGTGCCAGCACCCCGGGACAGGGTTCCTACGAGCAGTACTTC.

The chain links TRBV19 to TRBJ2-6; tentatively, D is TRBD1 (5 bases). With 6 bases removed from V and 0 bases from J, the gap between germline ends came to 6 bases. CDR1 LNHDA and CDR2 SQIVND come from the germline V gene (reference sequence). This CDR3 has 14 amino acids. The chain's CDR3 is CASSQGSGANVLTF. CDR3 DNA: TGTGCCAGTAGCCAGGGCTCTGGGGCCAACGTCCTGACTTTC. Combining the CDR3 with reference TRBV19 and TRBJ2-6 gives the whole variable domain DGGITQSPKYLFRKEGQNVTLSCEQNLNHDAMYWYRQDPGQGLRLIYYSQIVNDFQKGDIAEGYSVSREKKESFPLTVTSAQKNPTAFYLCASSQGSGANVLTFGAGSRLTVL.

This rearrangement joins TRBV4-1 to TRBJ1-6; D unresolved. From germline, CDR1 is MGHRA and CDR2 YSYEKL. Trimming removed 0 bases at V and 0 bases at J, with 9 bases between. This CDR3 contains 17 residues. The CDR3 sequence is CASSQDPVNSYNSPLHF. The CDR3 DNA is TGCGCCAGCAGCCAAGATCCGGTTAACTCCTATAATTCACCCCTCCACTTT.

This clone was picked up one time. J is TRBJ1-4 and V is TRBV18, with TRBD1 identical over 7 bases. The CDR3 has 16 residues. Germline V gene sequence: CDR1 KGHSH, CDR2 LQKENI. Trimming at V came to 4 bases and at J to 4 bases, leaving 9 bases not matched to a gene. CDR3 bases: TGTGCCAGCTCACACACTAGGACAGGCCATAATGAAAAACTGTTTTTT. This codes for CASSHTRTGHNEKLFF.

This clone was counted once. The chain uses TRBV9 and TRBJ2-2; maybe TRBD1 (5 bases). This CDR3 has 15 residues. Germline CDR1 SGDLS, CDR2 YYNGEE. Trimming pared 0 bases from V and 4 bases from J, leaving 10 bases between. The CDR3 here is CASSVAGLGTGELFF. CDR3 in DNA: TGTGCCAGCAGCGTAGCAGGGTTAGGCACCGGGGAGCTGTTTTTT.

The chain employs TRBV15 and TRBJ2-7; 8 nucleotides align to TRBD1. This CDR3 has 15 residues. The V segment lost 5 bases and the J segment 2 bases; nucleotides outside the gene matches: 8. Germline V gene lookup returns CDR1 LNHNV and CDR2 YYDKDF (reference sequence). Here the CDR3 DNA reads TGTGCCACCAGCCCCGGACAGGGATGGGCCTACGAGCAGTACTTC. Amino acids: CATSPGQGWAYEQYF.

This clone was seen more than once but under ten times. The chain couples TRBV5-5 to TRBJ1-1, with no clear D. V lost 2 bases and J 5 bases, leaving 13 bases between the germline ends. Germline V gives CDR1 SGHKS, CDR2 YYEKEE (reference sequence). The CDR3 covers 14 residues. The CDR3 bases are TGTGCCAGCAGCTTTGGGTGGGGAACGACTGAAGCTTTCTTT. Translation gives CASSFGWGTTEAFF.

The sample holds a few counts of this clone. The CDR3 spells CASSFNGGTNYGYTF. CDR3 sequence (DNA): TGCGCCAGCAGCTTCAATGGGGGGACGAACTATGGCTACACCTTC. This sequence joins TRBV5-1 and TRBJ1-2, with a tentative D call TRBD1 (5 bases). V lost 2 bases to trimming and J lost 2 bases, with 13 bases between them. Germline CDR1 is SGHRS and CDR2 is YFSETQ. The CDR3 consists of 15 residues.

This clone was seen a handful of times. This rearrangement joins TRBV27 to TRBJ1-1; D not certain. Germline CDR1 reads MNHEY; CDR2 reads SMNVEV (reference sequence). The CDR3 consists of 13 residues. Trimming removed 3 bases at V and 4 bases at J, with 9 bases between. Written as DNA, the CDR3 is TGTGCCAGCAGTTTGATTTTGGGCACTGAAGCTTTCTTT. It specifies CASSLILGTEAFF.

The rearrangement uses TRBV5-1 and TRBJ1-6; TRBD1 agrees at 10 bases. The CDR3 runs 17 residues. Per the germline V gene, CDR1 is SGHRS and CDR2 is YFSETQ. The V segment lost 2 bases and the J segment 3 bases; nucleotides outside the gene matches: 5. CDR3 bases: TGCGCCAGCAGCTTTGCGGGACAGGGGAACTATAATTCACCCCTCCACTTT. Protein sequence: CASSFAGQGNYNSPLHF.